This T cell receptor (beta chain) was observed in a study of glioma-infiltrating T cells after dendritic cell vaccination. Study-wide background: The vaccine used monocyte-derived dendritic cells pulsed overnight with autologous tumor lysate. Overall study findings and caveats: The cohort had few patients with full blood and tumor sets.

In regard to this clone: Its antigen is unidentified.

Noted time point: after dendritic cell vaccination, including at tumor progression/relapse. Only in-frame clones appear in the TCRdb table, and some are missing; sequencing was by immunoSEQ multiplex PCR. The table includes around 78,000 clones, roughly 84% detected once. This TCR was sampled from a human donor with glioblastoma. The sequenced sample was blood, obtained after dendritic cell vaccination.

The CDR3 protein is CASSLVGATNEKLFF. The DNA of the CDR3 is TGTGCCAGCAGCTTAGTCGGTGCAACTAATGAAAAACTGTTTTTT. The J gene is TRBJ1-4, the V gene TRBV7-8; no clear D. The CDR3 has 15 amino acids. The germline V and J ends were trimmed by 1 base and 0 bases, with 6 bases remaining between them. Germline V CDR1 and CDR2: SGHVS, FQNEAQ.